The next 29 T cell receptor beta chains were all read from a single sample in a study of human T cells and chemical hapten exposure. What the library attached to individual cDNA molecules were unique molecular identifiers. Using its own MiXCR run on the reads, TCRdb lists one record per CDR3 protein. The top ten hold approximately 1.5% of the sample, which has 100,000 to 150,000 distinct CDR3 sequences, about 7.7% seen once. The study extracted total RNA from unfractionated whole blood. The sample taken for sequencing was whole blood. The receptors come from a human donor in good health. Some clones in this sample may be carry-over from other donors' samples.

The V call is TRBV6-5, the J call TRBJ2-6, with 7 bases fitting TRBD1. CDR1 and CDR2 from the germline V gene are MNHEY and SVGAGI. Trimming at V came to 5 bases and at J to 1 base, leaving 11 bases not matched to a gene. This CDR3 is built from 18 residues. The CDR3 protein is CASSPGTADLSGANVLTF. The DNA for the CDR3 is TGTGCCAGCAGTCCCGGGACAGCGGATTTGTCTGGGGCCAACGTCCTGACTTTC.

In its sample, this clonotype was seen many times. This CDR3 is CSARVDGNTIYF. For the CDR3, the DNA is TGCAGTGCTAGGGTCGATGGAAACACCATATATTTT. The chain has TRBV20-1 and TRBJ1-3, with unresolved D. V gave up 3 bases and J gave up 3 bases, with 6 bases separating them. This CDR3 has 12 amino acids. The V gene's germline CDR1 is DFQATT and CDR2 SNEGSKA (reference sequence).

This clonotype was found a few times. The V and J genes are TRBV27 and TRBJ2-2; the D gene is possibly TRBD2 (5 bases). CDR1 is MNHEY, CDR2 SMNVEV, per germline (reference sequence). Between the trimmed V and J ends, which lost 2 bases and 1 base, there was a span of 8 bases. The CDR3 runs to 15 residues. CDR3 nucleotide sequence: TGTGCCAGCAGTTTAACCGGACTGAACACCGGGGAGCTGTTTTTT. It translates to CASSLTGLNTGELFF.

This clonotype was counted at least ten times. V is TRBV5-1 and J is TRBJ2-7; 7 bases fit TRBD1. This CDR3 is 13 amino acids long. From germline, CDR1 is SGHRS and CDR2 YFSETQ. V gave up 4 bases and J gave up 4 bases; unmatched junction bases: 5. This CDR3 is CASSPPGQYEQYF. The CDR3 nucleotides are TGCGCCAGCAGCCCCCCGGGACAGTACGAGCAGTACTTC.

This clonotype was seen many times. The chain employs TRBV12-3 or TRBV12-4 and TRBJ2-7, with no clear D. The CDR3 length is 15 residues. The V end lost 6 bases, the J end lost 0 bases, and 15 bases lay between the germline ends. For the CDR3, the DNA is TGTGCCAGCAGCTCGCAGGTTCTCCTCTCCTACGAGCAGTACTTC. Protein: CASSSQVLLSYEQYF.

This clonotype was observed a handful of times. The chain recombines TRBV12-3 or TRBV12-4 with TRBJ2-7; no clear D. V lost 3 bases and J lost 3, with 9 bases in between. There are 13 residues in the CDR3. The CDR3, as DNA: TGTGCCAGCAGTTTTATGGGAAACTACGAGCAGTACTTC. Its protein is CASSFMGNYEQYF.

This clonotype has more than one count but fewer than ten. The chain couples TRBV20-1 to TRBJ2-1, with 8 bases fitting TRBD2. Germline loops: CDR1 DFQATT, CDR2 SNEGSKA (reference sequence). After removal of 5 bases from V and 6 bases from J, the junction contained 9 bases not matched to a gene. The CDR3 runs 14 residues. For the CDR3, the DNA is TGCAGTGCTGGCAGCGGGAGAGGACCCAATGAGCAGTTCTTC. Translated, it gives CSAGSGRGPNEQFF.

This chain uses TRBV12-3 or TRBV12-4 with TRBJ2-3, with a tentative D call TRBD2 (5 bases). V lost 5 bases and J lost 6, with 9 bases in between. The CDR3 is 12 residues long. CDR3 amino acids: CASSTLADTQYF. For the CDR3, the DNA is TGTGCCAGCAGTACCCTAGCTGATACGCAGTATTTT.

V is TRBV21-1 and J is TRBJ1-5. TRBV21-1 counts as a pseudogene. The CDR3 is made up of 16 amino acids. CDR3 coding DNA: TGTGCCAGCAGCAAAGACCACAGCGACAGCAATCAGCCCCAGCATTTT. As protein: CASSKDHSDSNQPQHF.

J is TRBJ2-1 and V is TRBV7-9; the match to TRBD1 covers 7 bases. The CDR3 covers 15 residues. The J segment lost 4 bases and the V segment lost 3 bases, leaving 6 bases of the junction unmatched. Germline V gene sequence: CDR1 SEHNR, CDR2 FQNEAQ (reference sequence). The CDR3 bases are TGTGCCAGCAGCTTGAGGGGACAGCCTTACAATGAGCAGTTCTTC. Its translation is CASSLRGQPYNEQFF.

This chain joins TRBV20-1 and TRBJ2-3; no firm D call. V was cut by 6 bases and J by 4 bases, with 8 bases left in between. The germline V gene encodes CDR1 DFQATT and CDR2 SNEGSKA (reference sequence). The CDR3 extends over 11 amino acids. The CDR3 region is CSALLADTQYF. The CDR3 nucleotides read TGCAGTGCCCTGCTAGCAGATACGCAGTATTTT.

V usage is TRBV6-1 and J usage is TRBJ2-3; TRBD1 matches at 9 bases. The CDR3 runs 16 residues. The germline V gene has CDR1 MNHNS and CDR2 SASEGT. V lost 6 bases and J lost 1; bases outside the gene matches: 8. The CDR3 reads CASSLRTGGGTDTQYF. As DNA, the CDR3 is TGTGCCAGCAGCCTACGAACAGGGGGCGGCACAGATACGCAGTATTTT.

This clonotype was seen repeatedly, ten times or more. V and J are TRBV29-1 and TRBJ1-4; D uncertain. The CDR3 consists of 16 residues. Germline CDR1 is SQVTM and CDR2 is ANQGSEA. The ends were cut back, 7 bases at V and 1 base at J, with 19 bases in the middle. CDR3 amino acids: CSAKPGPSGTNEKLFF. CDR3 bases: TGCAGCGCCAAGCCCGGGCCTTCGGGAACTAATGAAAAACTGTTTTTT.

The chain recombines TRBV7-9 with TRBJ2-4, with 10 bases fitting TRBD1. After removal of 5 bases from V and 0 bases from J, the junction contained 1 base not matched to a gene. The CDR3 is 15 amino acids. Germline CDR1 SEHNR, CDR2 FQNEAQ (reference sequence). The CDR3 region is CASSGQGGAKNIQYF. CDR3 nucleotides: TGTGCCAGCAGCGGACAGGGGGGAGCCAAAAACATTCAGTACTTC.

The chain combines TRBV2 with TRBJ1-1; D not resolved. CDR1 SNHLY and CDR2 FYNNEI come from the germline V gene. Trimming removed 7 bases from V and 5 bases from J, with 8 bases in between. The CDR3 is 11 residues long. CDR3 sequence reads: CASIGPTEAFF. The DNA of the CDR3 is TGTGCCAGCATAGGACCGACTGAAGCTTTCTTT.

This clonotype was seen a few times. V and J are TRBV20-1 and TRBJ2-1; D might be TRBD2 (7 bases). V was pared by 3 bases and J by 6 bases, with 15 bases between. The CDR3 spans 14 residues. Germline CDR1 is DFQATT and CDR2 is SNEGSKA (reference sequence). DNA for the CDR3: TGCAGTGCTAGTGGGGGGGCCTTTTCCAATGAGCAGTTCTTC. Translation gives CSASGGAFSNEQFF.

V usage is TRBV7-6 and J usage is TRBJ1-3; no clear D. The V end lost 2 bases, the J end lost 0 bases, and 20 bases lay between the germline ends. This CDR3 has 19 residues. Germline values: CDR1 SGHVS, CDR2 FNYEAQ. CDR3 sequence reads: CASSLSTTGIDTSGNTIYF. The CDR3 DNA reads as TGTGCCAGCAGCTTATCCACCACGGGGATCGACACCTCTGGAAACACCATATATTTT. Looking up the rest from reference TRBV7-6 and TRBJ1-3 gives the full variable domain: GAGVSQSPRYKVTKRGQDVALRCDPISGHVSLYWYRQALGQGPEFLTYFNYEAQQDKSGLPNDRFSAERPEGSISTLTIQRTEQRDSAMYRCASSLSTTGIDTSGNTIYFGEGSWLTVV.

To note about this clonotype: This clone may be a read error of a much larger clone one base away. The chain recombines TRBV20-1 with TRBJ1-1; no reliable D call. V dropped 0 bases and J dropped 7 bases, with 15 bases sitting between them. Germline V gives CDR1 DFQATT, CDR2 SNEGSKA (reference sequence). CDR3 size: 14 residues. The CDR3 reads CSARDVLGFGEAFF. The CDR3 coding sequence is TGCAGTGCTAGAGATGTTCTAGGGTTCGGTGAAGCTTTCTTT.

In this sample, this clonotype turned up many times. The V call is TRBV12-3 or TRBV12-4, the J call TRBJ1-3, with D maybe TRBD1 (5 bases). The germline V and J ends were trimmed by 3 bases and 1 base, with 7 bases remaining between them. The CDR3 contains 14 residues. The CDR3 sequence is CASSFQGSGNTIYF. CDR3 sequence (DNA): TGTGCCAGCAGTTTCCAGGGATCTGGAAACACCATATATTTT.

The V and J genes are TRBV19 and TRBJ1-4, with D tentatively TRBD1 (6 bases). The germline V gene encodes CDR1 LNHDA and CDR2 SQIVND (reference sequence). The CDR3 is 17 amino acids. Trimming took 5 bases from V and 7 from J, leaving 23 bases between them. The CDR3 loop reads CASSLSPGQRTGEKLFF. The CDR3 nucleotides read TGTGCCAGTAGTCTCTCTCCGGGACAACGTACGGGTGAAAAACTGTTTTTT.

This clonotype was detected a few times. The genes are TRBV6-5 and TRBJ1-5; D is uncertain. This CDR3 comprises 14 residues. Trimming removed 2 bases from V and 4 bases from J, with 9 bases in between. Germline CDR1 MNHEY, CDR2 SVGAGI. Written as DNA, the CDR3 is TGTGCCAGCAGTTACGGGTTAGGGAATCAGCCCCAGCATTTT. Its protein is CASSYGLGNQPQHF.

Many counts were recorded for this clonotype. The chain combines TRBV4-2 with TRBJ2-3, with 12 nucleotides matching TRBD2. The V and J ends lost 0 bases and 4 bases, in that order; junction bases with no gene match: 8. CDR3 length: 18 residues. Looked up from germline, CDR1 is LGHNA and CDR2 is YNFKEQ. CDR3 sequence: CASSQDATSGSVADTQYF. The CDR3, as DNA: TGTGCCAGCAGCCAAGATGCGACTAGCGGGAGTGTCGCAGATACGCAGTATTTT.

This clonotype was counted ten times or more. V gene TRBV20-1 combines with J gene TRBJ2-7, with 7 nucleotides matching TRBD1. CDR1 is DFQATT and CDR2 is SNEGSKA in the germline V gene (reference sequence). The J segment lost 4 bases and the V segment lost 5 bases, leaving 5 bases of the junction unmatched. The CDR3 sequence is 12 residues long. The CDR3 reads CSARDRPYEQYF. Written as DNA, the CDR3 is TGCAGTGCTCGGGACAGACCTTACGAGCAGTACTTC.

The sample holds a few counts of this clonotype. This chain uses TRBV19 with TRBJ1-2; D is perhaps TRBD1 (6 bases). V was trimmed by 6 bases and J by 2 bases, leaving 10 bases between them. The CDR3 loop spans 13 amino acids. Germline-derived CDR1 and CDR2 are LNHDA and SQIVND (reference sequence). The DNA for the CDR3 is TGTGCCAGTAGCTTCGGGACAAACTATGGCTACACCTTC. Translating gives CASSFGTNYGYTF.

DNA for the CDR3: TGCAGCGTTGTTGGCAGGGTGGGCACTGAAGCTTTCTTT. Its translation is CSVVGRVGTEAFF. The chain has TRBV29-1 and TRBJ1-1; a possible D gene is TRBD1 (5 bases). V was clipped by 4 bases and J by 4 bases, with 13 bases between them. The CDR3 is 13 amino acids. CDR1 SQVTM and CDR2 ANQGSEA come from the germline V gene.

This clonotype came up many times. The V gene is TRBV10-3, the J gene TRBJ1-3; 7 positions agree with TRBD1. Germline loops: CDR1 ENHRY, CDR2 SYGVKD. There are 14 residues in the CDR3. V lost 6 bases, J lost 0 bases, and 2 bases stayed unmatched. This chain's CDR3 is CAISAGGSGNTIYF. CDR3 DNA sequence: TGTGCCATCAGCGCAGGGGGCTCTGGAAACACCATATATTTT.

The gene calls are TRBV7-9 and TRBJ2-6; D unresolved. This CDR3 is 15 amino acids long. Germline-derived CDR1 and CDR2 are SEHNR and FQNEAQ (reference sequence). V dropped 5 bases and J dropped 2 bases, with 10 bases sitting between them. In DNA, the CDR3 is TGTGCCAGCAGCCTCCAGTATCCTGGGGCCAACGTCCTGACTTTC. It yields the protein CASSLQYPGANVLTF.

This chain uses TRBV5-5 with TRBJ2-5; 9 bases are shared with TRBD2. The CDR3 contains 15 residues. Germline CDR1 and CDR2: SGHKS and YYEKEE (reference sequence). The V and J ends lost 1 base and 2 bases, in that order; junction bases with no gene match: 3. CDR3 sequence reads: CASSLLTSGQETQYF. The CDR3 region has the DNA TGTGCCAGCAGCTTGTTGACTAGCGGACAAGAGACCCAGTACTTC.

This clonotype has only a few counts. The genes are TRBV5-6 and TRBJ1-2, with D hard to call. CDR1 and CDR2 from the germline V gene are SGHDT and YYEEEE. This CDR3 has 14 amino acids. The ends were cut back, 0 bases at V and 4 bases at J, with 10 bases in the middle. The CDR3 is CASSLVRLGYGYTF. DNA for the CDR3: TGTGCCAGCAGCTTGGTGAGGCTGGGCTATGGCTACACCTTC.